A selection of T cell receptor beta chains follows, all from one sample in a study of T cell repertoires in cytomegalovirus infection. MiXCR, run by TCRdb on the reads, gives a single entry per CDR3 protein. The sample yields 400,000 to 550,000 distinct CDR3 sequences, roughly 12% seen once. The material sequenced was PBMCs. These receptors were collected from a human donor in good health (CMV status not recorded). Some clones in this sample may be carry-over from other donors' samples. CDR3s include the opening cysteine and the closing phenylalanine or tryptophan. The D gene is left open where the match is weak. Some rows mark clone size as missing; the rest say once, few, many or name a class of expanded clone.

many	TRBV5-5	-	TRBJ2-7	CASSPGQFYYEQYF	TGTGCCAGCAGCCCTGGACAGTTTTACTACGAGCAGTACTTC
few	TRBV20-1	-	TRBJ2-3	CSSGTGQFTDTQYF	TGCAGTTCCGGAACGGGGCAATTCACAGATACGCAGTATTTT
few	TRBV25-1	-	TRBJ2-1	CASSERGPGVLVGF	TGTGCCAGCAGTGAAAGGGGCCCAGGGGTCCTGGTGGGGTTC
many	TRBV7-2	TRBD1	TRBJ2-1	CASSSRTGAAHNEQFF	TGTGCCAGCAGCTCCCGAACAGGGGCCGCACACAATGAGCAGTTCTTC
many	TRBV5-1	-	TRBJ2-3	CASSSGWETTDTQYF	TGCGCCAGCAGCTCTGGTTGGGAAACCACAGATACGCAGTATTTT
many	TRBV28	-	TRBJ1-6	CASSLTAGYYNSPLHF	TGTGCCAGCAGTTTAACCGCAGGTTACTATAATTCACCCCTCCACTTT
many	TRBV11-2	-	TRBJ1-1	CATDNLRSEAFF	TGTGCCACCGATAACCTACGCTCTGAAGCTTTCTTT
few	TRBV20-1	-	TRBJ1-1	CSASTTLMNTEAFF	TGCAGTGCTAGCACCACTCTCATGAACACTGAAGCTTTCTTT
many	TRBV11-1	-	TRBJ1-2	CASSFRGARYGYTF	TGTGCCAGCAGCTTCCGCGGGGCTCGCTATGGCTACACCTTC
many	TRBV12-3/TRBV12-4	-	TRBJ2-1	CASSSKLSGTYNEQFF	TGTGCCAGCAGTTCAAAACTCAGTGGCACCTACAATGAGCAGTTCTTC
few	TRBV28	-	TRBJ1-3	CASSPDPSGNTIYF	TGTGCCAGCAGTCCGGATCCCTCTGGAAACACCATATATTTT
many	TRBV7-8	TRBD2	TRBJ2-3	CASSLGPPAGGLDTQYF	TGTGCCAGCAGCTTAGGCCCTCCAGCGGGAGGTTTGGATACGCAGTATTTT
-	TRBV9	-	TRBJ1-1	CASSVDGAYTEAFF	TGTGCCAGCAGCGTAGATGGGGCTTACACTGAAGCTTTCTTT
-	TRBV7-2	-	TRBJ2-1	CASSLERGYYNEQFF	TGTGCCAGCAGCTTAGAGAGGGGCTACTACAATGAGCAGTTCTTC
many	TRBV20-1	-	TRBJ2-1	CSARDLATEQFF	TGCAGTGCTAGAGATTTGGCGACCGAGCAGTTCTTC
few	TRBV20-1	-	TRBJ2-3	CSARDTPMGTPQGQPGRATQYF	TGCAGTGCTAGAGATACCCCCATGGGGACCCCGCAAGGACAGCCAGGGAGGGCTACGCAGTATTTT
many	TRBV7-3	-	TRBJ1-3	CASGTNSGNTIYF	TGTGCCAGCGGTACAAACTCTGGAAACACCATATATTTT
-	TRBV6-6	-	TRBJ1-5	CASSGLSINQPQHF	TGTGCCAGCTCAGGCCTCTCAATTAATCAGCCCCAGCATTTT
many	TRBV24-1	-	TRBJ2-1	CATSDLQAKGYNEQFF	TGTGCCACCAGTGATTTACAGGCTAAAGGATACAATGAGCAGTTCTTC
-	TRBV18	-	TRBJ1-1	CASSPEGHHTEAFF	TGTGCCAGCTCACCAGAAGGACATCACACTGAAGCTTTCTTT
few	TRBV4-2	TRBD2	TRBJ2-1	CASSPGLADFNEQFF	TGTGCCAGCAGCCCCGGACTAGCGGATTTCAATGAGCAGTTCTTC
-	TRBV20-1	TRBD2	TRBJ2-1	CSALMPGLAGTNEQFF	TGCAGTGCCCTTATGCCGGGACTAGCGGGAACAAATGAGCAGTTCTTC
-	TRBV29-1	-	TRBJ2-7	CSVVGSSGEQYF	TGCAGCGTTGTAGGGTCTTCCGGCGAGCAGTACTTC
-	TRBV12-3/TRBV12-4	-	TRBJ2-7	CASSRRSTYSYEQYF	TGTGCCAGCAGTCGTCGTTCGACCTATTCCTACGAGCAGTACTTC
many	TRBV12-3/TRBV12-4	-	TRBJ1-3	CASIARDTDPGNTIYF	TGTGCCAGCATCGCGCGGGACACGGACCCTGGAAACACCATATATTTT
-	TRBV23-1	TRBD1	TRBJ2-5	CASSQRGTGIRPRKTQYF	TGCGCCAGCAGTCAACGTGGGACAGGGATTCGCCCAAGGAAGACCCAGTACTTC
many	TRBV19	-	TRBJ2-7	CASSPTGAMNEQYF	TGTGCCAGTAGTCCCACGGGGGCGATGAACGAGCAGTACTTC
many	TRBV3-1	-	TRBJ1-2	CASSPTGNSGGYTF	TGTGCCAGCAGCCCCACGGGGAATTCCGGGGGCTACACCTTC
many	TRBV19	TRBD1	TRBJ2-2	CATKQGAGTGELFF	TGTGCCACGAAGCAGGGGGCTGGCACCGGGGAGCTGTTTTTT
many	TRBV7-2	TRBD2	TRBJ2-1	CASSPVLAGGKQFF	TGTGCCAGCAGCCCCGTGTTAGCGGGAGGAAAGCAGTTCTTC
many	TRBV5-1	TRBD1	TRBJ2-5	CASSRTGGEGETQYF	TGCGCCAGCAGCAGAACAGGGGGCGAGGGAGAGACCCAGTACTTC
many	TRBV10-2	-	TRBJ2-1	CASQGRANEQFF	TGCGCCAGTCAGGGTAGGGCAAATGAGCAGTTCTTC
many	TRBV7-2	-	TRBJ2-4	CASSFQATSPKNIQYF	TGTGCCAGCAGCTTTCAGGCCACCTCTCCCAAAAACATTCAGTACTTC